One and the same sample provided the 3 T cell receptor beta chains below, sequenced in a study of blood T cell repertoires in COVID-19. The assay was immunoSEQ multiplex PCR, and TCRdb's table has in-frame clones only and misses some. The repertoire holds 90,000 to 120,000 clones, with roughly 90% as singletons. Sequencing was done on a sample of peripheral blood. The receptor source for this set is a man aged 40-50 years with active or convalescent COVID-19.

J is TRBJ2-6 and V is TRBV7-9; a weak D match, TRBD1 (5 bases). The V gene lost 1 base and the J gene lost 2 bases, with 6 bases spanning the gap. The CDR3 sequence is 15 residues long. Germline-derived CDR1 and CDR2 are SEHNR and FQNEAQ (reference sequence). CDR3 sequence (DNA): TGTGCCAGCAGCTTAGGGGGCCCTGGGGCCAACGTCCTGACTTTC. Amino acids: CASSLGGPGANVLTF.

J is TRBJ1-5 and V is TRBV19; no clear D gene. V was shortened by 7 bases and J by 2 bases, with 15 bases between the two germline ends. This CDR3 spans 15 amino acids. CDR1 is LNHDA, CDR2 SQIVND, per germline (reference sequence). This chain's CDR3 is CASTVFGEGNQPQHF. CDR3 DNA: TGTGCCAGTACGGTATTTGGTGAGGGCAATCAGCCCCAGCATTTT.

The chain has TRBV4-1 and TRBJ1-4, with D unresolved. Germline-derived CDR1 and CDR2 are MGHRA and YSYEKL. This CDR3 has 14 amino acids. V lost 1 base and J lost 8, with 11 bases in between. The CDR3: CASSQVWRREKLFF. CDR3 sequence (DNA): TGCGCCAGCAGCCAAGTGTGGAGGCGGGAAAAACTGTTTTTT.